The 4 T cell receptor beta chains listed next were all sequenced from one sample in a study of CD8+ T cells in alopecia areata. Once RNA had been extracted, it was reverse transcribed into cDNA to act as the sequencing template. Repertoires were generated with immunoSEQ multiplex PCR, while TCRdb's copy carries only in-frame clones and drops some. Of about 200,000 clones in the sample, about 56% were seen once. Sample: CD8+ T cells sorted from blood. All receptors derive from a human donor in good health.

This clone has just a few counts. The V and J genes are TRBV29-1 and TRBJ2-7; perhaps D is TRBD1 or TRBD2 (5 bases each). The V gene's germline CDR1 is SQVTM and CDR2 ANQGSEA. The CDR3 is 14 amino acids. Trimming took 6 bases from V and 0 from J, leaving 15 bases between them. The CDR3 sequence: CSVFGRGVSYEQYF. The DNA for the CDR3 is TGCAGCGTATTTGGTCGAGGGGTCTCCTACGAGCAGTACTTC.

CDR3 protein: CATSRELRSNIQYF. CDR3 bases: TGTGCCACCAGCAGAGAGTTACGGTCAAACATTCAGTACTTC. The chain has TRBV15 and TRBJ2-4, with no clear D. The germline V gene has CDR1 LNHNV and CDR2 YYDKDF (reference sequence). The CDR3 has 14 amino acids. V was cut by 0 bases and J by 6 bases, with 9 bases left in between.

CDR3 in DNA: TGTGCCAGCAGGCAGGGGGCATGGACTTTCTTT. Its protein is CASRQGAWTFF. The chain couples TRBV27 to TRBJ1-1, with 8 bases matching TRBD1. The trim removed 6 bases at V and 12 bases at J, leaving 6 bases unmatched. This CDR3 contains 11 residues. The germline V gene has CDR1 MNHEY and CDR2 SMNVEV (reference sequence).

CDR3 sequence (DNA): TGTGCCAGCAGTTCCGACAGGGATAATCCTCTCTACGAGCAGTACTTC. As protein: CASSSDRDNPLYEQYF. V is TRBV25-1 and J is TRBJ2-7; 7 bases are a match to TRBD1. CDR3 length: 16 amino acids. V was clipped by 5 bases and J by 3 bases; unmatched bases: 13. From germline, CDR1 is MGHDK and CDR2 SYGVNS.